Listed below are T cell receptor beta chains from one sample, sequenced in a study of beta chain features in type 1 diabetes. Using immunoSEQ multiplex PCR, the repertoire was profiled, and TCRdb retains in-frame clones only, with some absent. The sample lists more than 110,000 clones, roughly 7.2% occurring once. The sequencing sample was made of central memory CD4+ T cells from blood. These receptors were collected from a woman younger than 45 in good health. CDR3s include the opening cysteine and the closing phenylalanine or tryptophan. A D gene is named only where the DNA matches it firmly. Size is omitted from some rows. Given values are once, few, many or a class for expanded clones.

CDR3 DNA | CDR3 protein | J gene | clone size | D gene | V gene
TGTGCCAGCAGCCTAGGGTTGGCCCCCCAGGGGGCTAGCACAGATACGCAGTATTTT | CASSLGLAPQGASTDTQYF | TRBJ2-3 | many | TRBD1 | TRBV7-9
TGTGCCAGCAGCTTAGGGCAGGGATGGGAGACCCAGTACTTC | CASSLGQGWETQYF | TRBJ2-5 | . | . | TRBV7-9
TGTGCCATCAGTCCCAGCGGGGTGGATGTGGGTGAGCAGTACTTC | CAISPSGVDVGEQYF | TRBJ2-7 | . | TRBD2 | TRBV10-3
TGTGCCAGCATACGGGGTGCTAATGAAAAACTGTTTTTT | CASIRGANEKLFF | TRBJ1-4 | . | . | TRBV2
TGCGCCAGCAGTAAAGTCGGGGGAACAGATACGCAGTATTTT | CASSKVGGTDTQYF | TRBJ2-3 | many | . | TRBV5-1
TGTGCCAGCAGCCCTAGACAGGGGTTGAGCAATCAGCCCCAGCATTTT | CASSPRQGLSNQPQHF | TRBJ1-5 | few | TRBD1 | TRBV5-6
TGTGCCAGCCTCGGGACACTCGGACATGGCTACACCTTC | CASLGTLGHGYTF | TRBJ1-2 | few | . | TRBV28
TGTGCCAGCAGCTTAGGGTCTAGCGGGACCGGGGAGCTGTTTTTT | CASSLGSSGTGELFF | TRBJ2-2 | few | TRBD2 | TRBV7-2
TGTGCCAGCAGCTTTAGTGCAGATACGCAGTATTTT | CASSFSADTQYF | TRBJ2-3 | . | . | TRBV2
TGTGCCAGCAGCTTGGGGGGACCCAATCAGCCCCAGCATTTT | CASSLGGPNQPQHF | TRBJ1-5 | . | . | TRBV7-9
TGTGCCAGCAGCCGAGGACAGCTTAATGAAAAACTGTTTTTT | CASSRGQLNEKLFF | TRBJ1-4 | few | . | TRBV27
TGTGCCAGCAGCCGTAGGAACACTGAAGCTTTCTTT | CASSRRNTEAFF | TRBJ1-1 | . | . | TRBV7-2
TGCGCCAGCAGCCCTGGGACTAGCACCAATGAGCAGTTCTTC | CASSPGTSTNEQFF | TRBJ2-1 | . | TRBD2 | TRBV5-1
TGTGCCAGCAGTCCTTTCTTGGGCAAAGATACGCAGTATTTT | CASSPFLGKDTQYF | TRBJ2-3 | . | . | TRBV2
TGCAGCGTTGCACGCGGAGGAGTGGAGACCCAGTACTTC | CSVARGGVETQYF | TRBJ2-5 | many | . | TRBV29-1
TGTGCCAGCAGCAAGGCCCCCAGTGGCCCTAGTAATGAGCAGTTCTTC | CASSKAPSGPSNEQFF | TRBJ2-1 | . | . | TRBV21-1
TGCGCCAGCAGCCAGAACCCGGCAACTAATGAAAAACTGTTTTTT | CASSQNPATNEKLFF | TRBJ1-4 | . | . | TRBV4-3
TGTGCCAGCAGCACCGGGGGGGGGAGCTCCTACGAGCAGTACTTC | CASSTGGGSSYEQYF | TRBJ2-7 | few | TRBD2 | TRBV5-4
TGTGCCAGCGGTAGGCCGGGGTGGGGGGAGAGGCCAGGTGAGCAGTTCTTC | CASGRPGWGERPGEQFF | TRBJ2-1 | few | . | TRBV28
TGCGCCAGCAGCCAAGGCACTCTAGCCTCCGGGGAGCTGTTTTTT | CASSQGTLASGELFF | TRBJ2-2 | many | . | TRBV4-3
TGTGCCAGCAGCCGTTCCGGGACAGAAGAGACCCAGTACTTC | CASSRSGTEETQYF | TRBJ2-5 | few | TRBD1 | TRBV5-4
TGTGCCAGCAGCCGCTGGGACAGGTCCTCTGCCCCTGGGGCCAACGTCCTGACTTTC | CASSRWDRSSAPGANVLTF | TRBJ2-6 | many | TRBD1 | TRBV9
TGTGCCAGCAGCTTAGTGACAGGTAGCAATCAGCCCCAGCATTTT | CASSLVTGSNQPQHF | TRBJ1-5 | . | . | TRBV7-2
TGTGCCAGCAGCTTGGTCCAGGGTGTCACTGAAGCTTTCTTT | CASSLVQGVTEAFF | TRBJ1-1 | few | . | TRBV5-6
TGTGCCAGCAACCGGGACTTTAGAGGTGGTGAGCAGTTCTTC | CASNRDFRGGEQFF | TRBJ2-1 | . | . | TRBV13
TGTGCCAGCTTACCGGACAGCCTTAATGAAAAACTGTTTTTT | CASLPDSLNEKLFF | TRBJ1-4 | . | . | TRBV2
TGCGCCAGCAGCTTGGCAGCTCTGAGGGAAGAGACCCAGTACTTC | CASSLAALREETQYF | TRBJ2-5 | many | . | TRBV5-1
TGTGCCAGCAGCCGGGACTACGGATACCAAGAGACCCAGTACTTC | CASSRDYGYQETQYF | TRBJ2-5 | . | TRBD2 | TRBV7-3
TGCGCCAGCAGCCTCGGGACTAGCGACTCCTACGAGCAGTACTTC | CASSLGTSDSYEQYF | TRBJ2-7 | . | TRBD2 | TRBV4-3
TGTGCCAGCAGCTTGCTGGGACAGGGAAAGTATGGCTACACCTTC | CASSLLGQGKYGYTF | TRBJ1-2 | . | TRBD1 | TRBV5-6
TGTGCCAGCAGCCTCACGCGGGGTTATGGCTACACCTTC | CASSLTRGYGYTF | TRBJ1-2 | . | . | TRBV5-8
TGTGCCAGCAGCCAAGATGGCCTAGCGCAGCCCCAAGAGACCCAGTACTTC | CASSQDGLAQPQETQYF | TRBJ2-5 | . | . | TRBV5-8
TGTGCCAGCAGCCAAGATATGGCGGGAGTACCAGATACGCAGTATTTT | CASSQDMAGVPDTQYF | TRBJ2-3 | few | TRBD2 | TRBV4-2
TGTGCCAGCTCCCCCGAGGAGGGTGAAGCTTTCTTT | CASSPEEGEAFF | TRBJ1-1 | many | . | TRBV18
TGTGCCATACGGACAGGGGTAGATACGCAGTATTTT | CAIRTGVDTQYF | TRBJ2-3 | . | TRBD1 | TRBV6-5
TGTGCCAGCAGCTCGAGACAGGGCCGGCGTGAAAAACTGTTTTTT | CASSSRQGRREKLFF | TRBJ1-4 | few | TRBD1 | TRBV7-8
TGTGCCAGCAGCTTCACCCAGGGTCCAGAGACCCAGTACTTC | CASSFTQGPETQYF | TRBJ2-5 | few | . | TRBV11-2
TGTGCCAGCAGCTTATTTGAGGGAGAGCAGTTCTTC | CASSLFEGEQFF | TRBJ2-1 | few | . | TRBV7-3
TGTGCCAGCAGAGAGACTAGCAGCACAGATACGCAGTATTTT | CASRETSSTDTQYF | TRBJ2-3 | . | TRBD2 | TRBV2
TGTGCCTGGAAAGGGGGCGCGACTGGCTATGGCTACACCTTC | CAWKGGATGYGYTF | TRBJ1-2 | . | TRBD1 | TRBV30
TGCAGCGTTGTTAGCGCCTCCCTCACAGATACGCAGTATTTT | CSVVSASLTDTQYF | TRBJ2-3 | many | . | TRBV29-1
TGTGCCAGCAGTCAGGCAACGAGCAATCAGCCCCAGCATTTT | CASSQATSNQPQHF | TRBJ1-5 | few | . | TRBV2
TGTGCCAGCAGCCAAGATCCTGGGAGTGGCTACACCTTC | CASSQDPGSGYTF | TRBJ1-2 | many | . | TRBV4-2
TGTGCCAGCTCACAGGGACAGGGCAACACAGATACGCAGTATTTT | CASSQGQGNTDTQYF | TRBJ2-3 | . | TRBD1 | TRBV18
TGTGCCAGCAGCCTAGACCCCGACAGGGCCACTGAAGCTTTCTTT | CASSLDPDRATEAFF | TRBJ1-1 | few | TRBD1 | TRBV7-8
TGTGCCAGCAGCTTAGACCGGGGGTCCACCTACAATGAGCAGTTCTTC | CASSLDRGSTYNEQFF | TRBJ2-1 | many | . | TRBV7-9
TGTGCCAGCAGTGAATATCGAGCGGGGATCCAAGAGACCCAGTACTTC | CASSEYRAGIQETQYF | TRBJ2-5 | few | TRBD2 | TRBV25-1
TGTGCCAGCAGTTCTGACGGAGCCGGGGAGCTGTTTTTT | CASSSDGAGELFF | TRBJ2-2 | many | . | TRBV7-9
TGTGCCAGTAGTATAGTAGCGGATCACACCGGGGAGCTGTTTTTT | CASSIVADHTGELFF | TRBJ2-2 | . | . | TRBV19
TGTGCCAGCAGTGTAGAACAAGCGGGAGTAAACACCGGGGAGCTGTTTTTT | CASSVEQAGVNTGELFF | TRBJ2-2 | few | TRBD2 | TRBV2
TGTGCCAGCAGCCAAGGTGCAGTTCGAGGAGGGGCCAACGTCCTGACTTTC | CASSQGAVRGGANVLTF | TRBJ2-6 | few | . | TRBV7-3
TGCGCCAGCAGACGCGCCCCGAGCTCTGGAAACACCATATATTTT | CASRRAPSSGNTIYF | TRBJ1-3 | few | . | TRBV5-1
TGCGCCAGCAGCGGCGTCCCACGTGACATTCCGGACTATGGCTACACCTTC | CASSGVPRDIPDYGYTF | TRBJ1-2 | . | . | TRBV4-3
TGTGCCAGCAGTAAAACGGGACTAGCGGGAGATAATGAGCAGTTCTTC | CASSKTGLAGDNEQFF | TRBJ2-1 | few | TRBD2 | TRBV28
TGTGCCAGCAGCGAGGGACAGGGGGCGGATGGCTACACCTTC | CASSEGQGADGYTF | TRBJ1-2 | few | TRBD1 | TRBV11-1
TGTGCCAGCAGATTACCGGGTTACTCCTACGAGCAGTACTTC | CASRLPGYSYEQYF | TRBJ2-7 | . | . | TRBV28
TGTGCCAGCAGCTTGTATGGGCAGGGGGAGAGCAATCAGCCCCAGCATTTT | CASSLYGQGESNQPQHF | TRBJ1-5 | few | TRBD1 | TRBV7-9